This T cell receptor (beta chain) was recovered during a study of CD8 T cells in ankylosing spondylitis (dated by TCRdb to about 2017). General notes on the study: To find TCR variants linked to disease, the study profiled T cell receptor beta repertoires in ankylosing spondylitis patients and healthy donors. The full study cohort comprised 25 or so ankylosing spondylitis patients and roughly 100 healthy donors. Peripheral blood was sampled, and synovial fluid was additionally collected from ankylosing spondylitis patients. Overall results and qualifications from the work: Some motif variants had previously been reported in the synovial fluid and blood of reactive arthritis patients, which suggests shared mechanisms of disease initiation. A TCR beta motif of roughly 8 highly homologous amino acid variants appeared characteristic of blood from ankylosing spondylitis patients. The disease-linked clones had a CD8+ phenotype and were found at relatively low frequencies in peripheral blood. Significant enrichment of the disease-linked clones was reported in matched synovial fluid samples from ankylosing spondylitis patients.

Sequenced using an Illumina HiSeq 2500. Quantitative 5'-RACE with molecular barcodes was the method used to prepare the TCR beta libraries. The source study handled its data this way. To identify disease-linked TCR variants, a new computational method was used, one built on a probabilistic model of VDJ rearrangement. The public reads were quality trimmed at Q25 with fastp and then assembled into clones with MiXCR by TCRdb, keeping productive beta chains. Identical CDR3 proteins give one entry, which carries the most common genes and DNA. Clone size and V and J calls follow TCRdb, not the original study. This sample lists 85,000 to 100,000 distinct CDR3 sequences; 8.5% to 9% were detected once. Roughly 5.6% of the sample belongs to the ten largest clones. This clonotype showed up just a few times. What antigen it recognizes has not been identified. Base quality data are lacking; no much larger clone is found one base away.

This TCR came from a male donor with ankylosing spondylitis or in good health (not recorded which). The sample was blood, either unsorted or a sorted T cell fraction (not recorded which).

CDR3 loop: CASTKEAGLNGYTF. Read as DNA, the sequence is TGTGCCAGCACGAAGGAGGCAGGTCTCAATGGCTACACCTTC. The chain joins TRBV2 to TRBJ1-2; the D gene identity is not certain. CDR3 length: 14 amino acids, cysteine to phenylalanine. The kept DNA is CDR3 alone, 42 bases in frame from the first base. CDR1 and CDR2 are read off the germline V gene as SNHLY and FYNNEI. V drops 7 bases and J drops 6 bases, leaving 18 bases in between.